A single sample gave rise to the 20 T cell receptor beta chains below, sequenced in a study of regulatory T cells in long-lasting Graves disease. The sample's time point: newly diagnosed GD, antithyroid drugs for less than 3 months. The TCR library was made from RNA extracted from PBMCs. Libraries of TCR beta came from iRepertoire HTBI primers plus Arm-PCR of CDR3 regions. TCRdb re-called the multiplex PCR reads through MiXCR, storing one row per CDR3 protein. The table has 600,000 to 650,000 distinct CDR3 sequences, approximately 15% seen once. This sample was also put to use in a study of T cells in Graves' hyperthyroidism and ophthalmopathy.

Specimen: peripheral blood mononuclear cells (PBMCs), collected at new diagnosis, from a patient treated with antithyroid drugs. Source of these receptors: a woman aged 30 to 39 with Graves disease.

There are many counts of this clonotype. This sequence joins TRBV6-1 and TRBJ1-1; D ambiguous. The germline CDR1 and CDR2 sequences are MNHNS and SASEGT. The V and J ends lost 7 bases and 2 bases respectively, with 17 bases between them. The CDR3 loop spans 15 amino acids. CDR3 DNA: TGTGCCAGCACCAACCGCCTAGGACGAAACACTGAAGCTTTCTTT. This encodes CASTNRLGRNTEAFF.

The chain has TRBV20-1 and TRBJ1-1, with D maybe TRBD1 (5 bases). Trimming removed 1 base at V and 9 bases at J, with 27 bases between. Per germline, CDR1 DFQATT and CDR2 SNEGSKA (reference sequence). The CDR3 covers 17 residues. CDR3 sequence: CSARGESYQGRRMKAFF. The DNA for the CDR3 is TGCAGTGCTAGAGGGGAATCATATCAGGGTCGTAGGATGAAAGCTTTCTTT.

This clonotype has ten or more counts. J is TRBJ2-3 and V is TRBV7-2; D gene ambiguous. V gave up 0 bases and J gave up 0 bases, with 7 bases separating them. The germline V gene has CDR1 SGHTA and CDR2 FQGNSA. The CDR3 covers 15 residues. The CDR3 DNA sequence: TGTGCCAGCAGCTTAGCTGCAGAAAGCACAGATACGCAGTATTTT. It codes for CASSLAAESTDTQYF.

This clonotype was recorded a few times. The V and J genes are TRBV19 and TRBJ1-6; 7 bases align to TRBD1. This CDR3 has 14 amino acids. Germline V gene sequence: CDR1 LNHDA, CDR2 SQIVND (reference sequence). With V trimmed by 4 bases and J by 9 bases, 6 bases remained unmatched. The CDR3 loop reads CASSTKGAGSPLHF. DNA for the CDR3: TGTGCCAGTAGTACCAAGGGGGCTGGTTCACCCCTCCACTTT.

Details on this clonotype: Since a much larger clone is just one base distant, this may be a read error. Because the CDR3 is missing its conserved closing phenylalanine or tryptophan, this is likely a read error. This sequence joins TRBV5-1 and TRBJ2-1, with 12 bases identical to TRBD1. The length of the CDR3 is 17 residues. Trimming removed 4 bases from V and 8 bases from J; junction bases left unmatched: 13. Looked up from germline, CDR1 is SGHRS and CDR2 is YFSETQ. In DNA form, the CDR3 reads TGCGCCAGCAGCCTAAACCGGGACAGGGGGCATGGGGATGAGCAGTTCTCC. Translated: CASSLNRDRGHGDEQFS.

This sequence joins TRBV6-5 and TRBJ2-1, with D perhaps TRBD1 (5 bases). The germline CDR1 and CDR2 sequences are MNHEY and SVGAGI. V lost 2 bases and J 5 bases, leaving 10 bases between the germline ends. The CDR3 has 14 amino acids. CDR3 sequence reads: CASSYRGLNNEQFF. DNA for the CDR3: TGTGCCAGCAGTTACAGGGGTTTAAACAATGAGCAGTTCTTC.

This clonotype was seen more than once but under ten times. The chain is built from TRBV5-4 and TRBJ1-2; 9 bases line up with TRBD1. The CDR3 is 15 amino acids. Germline CDR1 SGHNT, CDR2 YYREEE (reference sequence). V lost 2 bases to trimming and J lost 4 bases; unmatched junction nucleotides: 6. DNA for the CDR3: TGTGCCAGCAGCTTCGGGACAGGGATCGGCTATGGCTACACCTTC. This sequence encodes CASSFGTGIGYGYTF. Full variable domain (outside the CDR3, taken from reference TRBV5-4 and TRBJ1-2): ETGVTQSPTHLIKTRGQQVTLRCSSQSGHNTVSWYQQALGQGPQFIFQYYREEENGRGNFPPRFSGLQFPNYSSELNVNALELDDSALYLCASSFGTGIGYGYTFGSGTRLTVV.

This clonotype was detected ten times or more. The rearrangement links TRBV10-3 to TRBJ1-2; 9 nucleotides agree with TRBD1. This CDR3 spans 13 amino acids. The germline V gene has CDR1 ENHRY and CDR2 SYGVKD. Germline trimming cut 7 bases from V and 2 bases from J; bases unmatched to any gene: 2. This chain's CDR3 is CAITGQGNYGYTF. Written as DNA, the CDR3 is TGTGCCATCACCGGACAGGGGAACTATGGCTACACCTTC.

This clonotype was counted ten times or more. The chain carries TRBV28 and TRBJ1-2; D is undetermined. Germline CDR1 reads MDHEN; CDR2 reads SYDVKM. CDR3 size: 15 residues. Trimming stripped 4 bases from V and 5 bases from J, with 17 bases between. CDR3 in amino acids: CASSSASLGGYGYTF. CDR3 bases: TGTGCCAGCAGTTCTGCAAGCTTAGGCGGTTATGGCTACACCTTC.

This clonotype was recorded at least ten times. The CDR3 DNA reads as TGTGCCAGCACCATGGGCGTCAATGAGCAGTTCTTC. Its protein is CASTMGVNEQFF. The V call is TRBV6-1, the J call TRBJ2-1; D unresolved. V was clipped by 7 bases and J by 6 bases, with 10 bases between them. Per germline, CDR1 MNHNS and CDR2 SASEGT. This CDR3 is 12 amino acids long.

The chain carries TRBV20-1 and TRBJ1-3; perhaps TRBD1 as D (6 bases). This CDR3 comprises 14 residues. Trimming stripped 3 bases from V and 7 bases from J, with 16 bases between. Germline CDR1 DFQATT, CDR2 SNEGSKA (reference sequence). CDR3 sequence reads: CSASLRGGWNTIYF. The CDR3 nucleotides read TGCAGTGCTAGTCTCCGGGGGGGCTGGAACACCATATATTTT.

This rearrangement joins TRBV20-1 to TRBJ2-1; D is unclear. This CDR3 has 14 amino acids. The V end lost 3 bases, the J end lost 2 bases, and 11 bases lay between the germline ends. The V gene's germline CDR1 is DFQATT and CDR2 SNEGSKA (reference sequence). The CDR3 DNA reads as TGCAGTGCTAGGTCTCATTCTACCTACAATGAGCAGTTCTTC. Its translation is CSARSHSTYNEQFF.

This clonotype was counted ten times or more. The chain joins TRBV27 to TRBJ1-1; no clear D gene. The germline CDR1 and CDR2 sequences are MNHEY and SMNVEV (reference sequence). This CDR3 has 15 residues. V was cut by 6 bases and J by 2 bases, with 16 bases left in between. CDR3 amino acids: CASSLEGPPNTEAFF. The CDR3 coding sequence is TGTGCCAGCAGCCTCGAAGGACCGCCCAACACTGAAGCTTTCTTT.

In this sample, this clonotype turned up a few times. The chain employs TRBV6-1 and TRBJ1-2, with D unclear. The V end lost 6 bases, the J end lost 4 bases, and 18 bases lay between the germline ends. Germline assignment: CDR1 MNHNS and CDR2 SASEGT. CDR3 size: 15 residues. The CDR3 here is CASRETVLVGYGYTF. For the CDR3, the DNA is TGTGCCAGCAGAGAAACAGTTCTGGTGGGCTATGGCTACACCTTC.

This clonotype has ten or more counts. The chain has TRBV20-1 and TRBJ2-1; TRBD1 matches 10 bases. The CDR3 has 13 residues. J was trimmed by 6 bases and V by 6 bases; bases with no gene match: 5. Germline V gives CDR1 DFQATT, CDR2 SNEGSKA (reference sequence). The CDR3 DNA is TGCAGTGCCCGCCGGACAGGGGGCAATGAGCAGTTCTTC. It encodes CSARRTGGNEQFF.

The sample holds many counts of this clonotype. The chain combines TRBV12-3 or TRBV12-4 with TRBJ2-3; D could derive from TRBD1 or TRBD2 (5 bases each). The CDR3 is 13 amino acids. V was clipped by 6 bases and J by 4 bases, with 11 bases between them. The CDR3 reads CASRRGDPDTQYF. In DNA, the CDR3 is TGTGCCAGCAGGAGAGGGGATCCAGATACGCAGTATTTT.

A note on this clonotype: A much more abundant neighbour one base away suggests this may be a read error. The gene calls are TRBV6-1 and TRBJ2-6; D not certain. Deletions cut 7 bases from V and 0 bases from J, with 7 bases between. Per germline, CDR1 MNHNS and CDR2 SASEGT. The CDR3 spans 14 residues. The CDR3 DNA reads TGTGCCAGCACCAGGAACTCTGGGGCCAACGTCCTGACTTTC. Translation gives CASTRNSGANVLTF.

This clonotype was recorded at least ten times. The V call is TRBV20-1, the J call TRBJ2-3, with 10 bases aligning to TRBD2. The CDR3 is 14 residues long. Trimming took 3 bases from V and 5 from J; bases not matched to a gene: 5. Germline CDR1 reads DFQATT; CDR2 reads SNEGSKA (reference sequence). CDR3 residues: CSASASGSLDTQYF. The CDR3 bases are TGCAGTGCTAGTGCTAGCGGGAGTCTAGATACGCAGTATTTT.

This clonotype was detected many times. The chain joins TRBV11-2 to TRBJ1-3; D uncertain. The germline V gene has CDR1 SGHAT and CDR2 FQNNGV. The V gene lost 1 base and the J gene lost 6 bases, with 10 bases spanning the gap. The CDR3 consists of 14 residues. CDR3: CASSLARPVNTIYF. The CDR3 region has the DNA TGTGCCAGCAGCTTAGCCAGGCCCGTAAACACCATATATTTT.

This chain uses TRBV27 with TRBJ2-2; D gene uncertain. Germline V gives CDR1 MNHEY, CDR2 SMNVEV (reference sequence). Trimming took off 0 bases at V and 6 bases at J, with 8 bases between the two ends. The CDR3 contains 14 residues. The CDR3 DNA is TGTGCCAGCAGTTTATCTTCCCGATCCGGGGAGCTGTTTTTT. Translating gives CASSLSSRSGELFF.